This T cell receptor beta chain emerged from a study of shared clonotypes between healthy human individuals. CDR3 length equals 14 residues. Germline CDR1 reads SNHLY; CDR2 reads FYNNEI. Trimming pared 8 bases from V and 4 bases from J, leaving 17 bases between. Assay used: immunoSEQ multiplex PCR; TCRdb lists only in-frame clones, some missing. The data show over a million clones, roughly 70% seen once. The sequence was obtained from a young man in good health. The chain has TRBV2 and TRBJ2-5; the D call may be TRBD1 or TRBD2 (5 bases each). Specimen: memory CD4+ T cells sorted from blood. Indicated subset: CD45RA-negative fraction. The CDR3 DNA reads as TGTGCCAGCGATGGACCGGGGCCTAGAGAGACCCAGTACTTC. Translating gives CASDGPGPRETQYF.